A single sample is the source of the 30 T cell receptor beta chains below, sequenced in a study of cytomegalovirus exposure and HLA in healthy donors. Both 60 Vbeta primers and 13 Jbeta primers went into the PCR. Repertoires were generated with immunoSEQ multiplex PCR, while TCRdb's copy carries only in-frame clones and drops some. Found here are 40,000 to 45,000 clones; the top ten clones hold about 1.8%. The sample comprised PBMCs. These receptors were obtained from a woman in her 30s in good health and CMV-seronegative.

The V gene is TRBV28, the J gene TRBJ2-7; 9 bases are a match to TRBD1. V lost 6 bases, J lost 3 bases, and 9 bases stayed unmatched. The CDR3 runs 15 residues. Germline V gene sequence: CDR1 MDHEN, CDR2 SYDVKM. The CDR3 here is CASSLNRGQVYEQYF. The CDR3 bases are TGTGCCAGCAGCCTCAACAGGGGGCAAGTCTACGAGCAGTACTTC.

The chain links TRBV6-5 to TRBJ2-7, with TRBD2 identical over 8 bases. V lost 5 bases to trimming and J lost 4 bases; unmatched junction nucleotides: 7. This CDR3 contains 14 residues. Germline CDR1 reads MNHEY; CDR2 reads SVGAGI. The CDR3 spells CASSAETSAYEQYF. In nucleotides, the CDR3 is TGTGCCAGCAGTGCTGAGACTAGCGCATACGAGCAGTACTTC.

The V call is TRBV7-9, the J call TRBJ2-3, with D unresolved. The CDR3 runs to 14 residues. With 1 base removed from V and 2 bases from J, the gap between germline ends came to 7 bases. Looked up from germline, CDR1 is SEHNR and CDR2 is FQNEAQ (reference sequence). The DNA of the CDR3 is TGTGCCAGCAGCTTAGGGGCTTTCACAGATACGCAGTATTTT. Protein product: CASSLGAFTDTQYF.

The chain links TRBV11-2 to TRBJ1-2, with TRBD1 matching 7 bases. From germline, CDR1 is SGHAT and CDR2 FQNNGV. J gave up 8 bases and V 4 bases, and 7 bases lay outside the gene matches. The CDR3 extends over 13 amino acids. As DNA, the CDR3 is TGTGCCAGCAGCTCCGGGACAGCGAAGGGCTACACCTTC. Amino acid sequence: CASSSGTAKGYTF.

J is TRBJ2-7 and V is TRBV25-1; TRBD1 might be the D (6 bases). V dropped 4 bases and J dropped 2 bases, with 12 bases sitting between them. CDR3 length: 14 residues. Germline V gene data show CDR1 as MGHDK and CDR2 as SYGVNS. CDR3 amino acids: CASSARTVPYEQYF. The CDR3 coding sequence is TGTGCCAGCAGTGCCAGGACAGTTCCCTACGAGCAGTACTTC.

The V and J genes are TRBV13 and TRBJ1-2; TRBD1 aligns across 9 bases. The CDR3 has 15 amino acids. The germline V gene has CDR1 PRHDT and CDR2 FYEKMQ (reference sequence). J was trimmed by 4 bases and V by 4 bases; bases with no gene match: 7. In DNA, the CDR3 is TGTGCCAGCAGCTCTTACAGGGGGCGCGGCTATGGCTACACCTTC. It specifies CASSSYRGRGYGYTF.

The chain is built from TRBV15 and TRBJ1-3; D is possibly TRBD1 (5 bases). The germline V gene encodes CDR1 LNHNV and CDR2 YYDKDF (reference sequence). The CDR3 is made up of 16 amino acids. Trimming pared 3 bases from V and 0 bases from J, leaving 12 bases between. The CDR3, as DNA: TGTGCCACCAGCAGGAGAAGACAGACCTCTGGAAACACCATATATTTT. This codes for CATSRRRQTSGNTIYF. Full variable domain (remainder filled in from reference TRBV15 and TRBJ1-3): DAMVIQNPRYQVTQFGKPVTLSCSQTLNHNVMYWYQQKSSQAPKLLFHYYDKDFNNEADTPDNFQSRRPNTSFCFLDIRSPGLGDTAMYLCATSRRRQTSGNTIYFGEGSWLTVV.

The rearrangement joins TRBV19 to TRBJ2-7, with 9 bases fitting TRBD2. The ends lost 7 bases at V and 1 base at J; junction bases unmatched: 5. CDR1 and CDR2 (germline): LNHDA, SQIVND (reference sequence). The CDR3 sequence is 14 residues long. CDR3 in DNA: TGTGCCAGTAAAGAGAGCGGGAGGTCCTACGAGCAGTACTTC. Translating gives CASKESGRSYEQYF. Full variable domain (remainder filled in from reference TRBV19 and TRBJ2-7): DGGITQSPKYLFRKEGQNVTLSCEQNLNHDAMYWYRQDPGQGLRLIYYSQIVNDFQKGDIAEGYSVSREKKESFPLTVTSAQKNPTAFYLCASKESGRSYEQYFGPGTRLTVT.

The V call is TRBV30, the J call TRBJ1-3, with a tentative D call TRBD1 (6 bases). CDR1 is GTSNPN, CDR2 SVGIG, per germline (reference sequence). V gave up 5 bases and J gave up 1 base, with 12 bases separating them. This CDR3 has 14 amino acids. CDR3 region: CAWGGGGSGNTIYF. The CDR3 coding sequence is TGTGCCTGGGGAGGGGGGGGGTCTGGAAACACCATATATTTT.

The rearrangement links TRBV7-9 to TRBJ2-2; tentatively, D is TRBD2 (5 bases). This CDR3 has 17 amino acids. The germline V gene has CDR1 SEHNR and CDR2 FQNEAQ (reference sequence). The germline V and J ends were trimmed by 1 base and 2 bases, with 14 bases remaining between them. As DNA, the CDR3 is TGTGCCAGCAGCTTAGTCGCCGGAGGCTTAAACACCGGGGAGCTGTTTTTT. It codes for CASSLVAGGLNTGELFF.

This sequence joins TRBV6-5 and TRBJ2-7; D remains unclear. Germline lookup yields CDR1 MNHEY and CDR2 SVGAGI. This CDR3 comprises 14 residues. Deletions cut 4 bases from V and 5 bases from J, with 15 bases between. CDR3 bases: TGTGCCAGCAGTTCAGACGGGTCGCTTAACGAGCAGTACTTC. It is translated as CASSSDGSLNEQYF.

The chain uses TRBV4-1 and TRBJ2-7; perhaps TRBD2 as D (6 bases). Germline CDR1 and CDR2: MGHRA and YSYEKL. This CDR3 region has 12 residues. The germline V and J ends were trimmed by 9 bases and 5 bases, with 14 bases remaining between them. The CDR3 nucleotides are TGCGCCAGTTCCCTCGCGGGAAACGAGCAGTACTTC. Its protein product is CASSLAGNEQYF.

The CDR3 is CASSSYGGEGLYEQFF. The CDR3 nucleotides read TGCGCCAGCAGCTCCTATGGTGGGGAGGGACTGTATGAGCAGTTCTTC. The gene calls are TRBV5-1 and TRBJ2-1, with 7 positions matching TRBD2. The CDR3 spans 16 residues. Germline-derived CDR1 and CDR2 are SGHRS and YFSETQ. With 3 bases clipped from V and 8 bases from J, the junction kept 14 bases outside the gene matches.

The chain is built from TRBV7-9 and TRBJ2-1; possible D gene TRBD1, 6 bases. Germline-derived CDR1 and CDR2 are SEHNR and FQNEAQ (reference sequence). Deletions cut 5 bases from V and 9 bases from J, with 8 bases between. The CDR3 covers 11 residues. CDR3 sequence (DNA): TGTGCCAGCAGCCCCAGGGGTGAGCAGTTCTTC. The encoded protein is CASSPRGEQFF.

This sequence joins TRBV2 and TRBJ1-2; D might be TRBD1 (5 bases). V gave up 4 bases and J gave up 4 bases, with 10 bases separating them. The germline gives CDR1 SNHLY, CDR2 FYNNEI. CDR3 size: 13 residues. Written as DNA, the CDR3 is TGTGCCAGCAGTGCCAGGGAAATCTATGGCTACACCTTC. This codes for CASSAREIYGYTF. The variable domain in full, with the rest retrieved from reference TRBV2 and TRBJ1-2, is EPEVTQTPSHQVTQMGQEVILRCVPISNHLYFYWYRQILGQKVEFLVSFYNNEISEKSEIFDDQFSVERPDGSNFTLKIRSTKLEDSAMYFCASSAREIYGYTFGSGTRLTVV.

J is TRBJ2-7 and V is TRBV9, with TRBD1 as a possible D gene (5 bases). The CDR3 has 16 amino acids. V was cut by 4 bases and J by 0 bases, with 17 bases left in between. Germline V lookup: CDR1 SGDLS, CDR2 YYNGEE. The CDR3 sequence: CASSPIHGAASYEQYF. Here the CDR3 DNA reads TGTGCCAGCAGCCCCATCCATGGGGCGGCCTCCTACGAGCAGTACTTC.

This chain connects TRBV10-3 to TRBJ2-5; 7 bases fit TRBD2. Germline V gene data show CDR1 as ENHRY and CDR2 as SYGVKD. V was clipped by 5 bases and J by 5 bases; unmatched bases: 14. This CDR3 spans 16 amino acids. The CDR3 coding sequence is TGTGCCATCAGTATCCGAGTAGCGGGCAATGGGGAGACCCAGTACTTC. It is translated as CAISIRVAGNGETQYF.

This chain uses TRBV6-5 with TRBJ2-5; 7 bases are shared with TRBD1. Germline V gives CDR1 MNHEY, CDR2 SVGAGI. The CDR3 contains 14 residues. The J segment lost 3 bases and the V segment lost 6 bases, leaving 7 bases of the junction unmatched. CDR3 region: CASRRHRGEETQYF. Here the CDR3 DNA reads TGTGCCAGCAGGCGACACAGGGGTGAAGAGACCCAGTACTTC.

The chain employs TRBV6-1 and TRBJ2-3; tentatively, D is TRBD2 (5 bases). Germline V gene lookup returns CDR1 MNHNS and CDR2 SASEGT. The CDR3 totals 13 residues. V was pared by 3 bases and J by 4 bases, with 8 bases between. CDR3 residues: CASSDRRADTQYF. The CDR3 DNA is TGTGCCAGCAGTGATAGGCGGGCAGATACGCAGTATTTT.

This sequence joins TRBV28 and TRBJ2-7; 9 bases map to TRBD2. Germline V gene sequence: CDR1 MDHEN, CDR2 SYDVKM. J lost 3 bases, V lost 2 bases, and 2 bases had no gene match. The CDR3 is 14 residues long. Written as DNA, the CDR3 is TGTGCCAGCAGTTTACTAGCGGGATTCTACGAGCAGTACTTC. Amino acid sequence: CASSLLAGFYEQYF.

The rearrangement uses TRBV9 and TRBJ2-1, with D possibly being TRBD1 (5 bases). Trimming took off 0 bases at V and 5 bases at J, with 12 bases between the two ends. The germline V gene encodes CDR1 SGDLS and CDR2 YYNGEE. This CDR3 is 15 amino acids long. In nucleotides, the CDR3 is TGTGCCAGCAGCGTAGTAGGGCAGGGCGACAATGAGCAGTTCTTC. Encoded protein: CASSVVGQGDNEQFF.

V gene TRBV19 combines with J gene TRBJ2-7, with D tentatively TRBD2 (5 bases). V was clipped by 3 bases and J by 3 bases, with 9 bases between them. The CDR3 is 13 residues long. CDR1 is LNHDA and CDR2 is SQIVND in the germline V gene (reference sequence). For the CDR3, the DNA is TGTGCCAGTAGTATCGGTGGGAGCTACGAGCAGTACTTC. Residues: CASSIGGSYEQYF.

This chain joins TRBV12-5 and TRBJ1-5; D possibly corresponds to TRBD1 (5 bases). Trimming pared 3 bases from V and 6 bases from J, leaving 9 bases between. Germline V gene data show CDR1 as LGHNT and CDR2 as FRNRAP. The CDR3 length is 13 residues. CDR3 amino acids: CASGFGGLQPQHF. CDR3 DNA sequence: TGTGCTAGTGGTTTCGGGGGTCTTCAGCCCCAGCATTTT.

The V gene is TRBV29-1, the J gene TRBJ2-3; D remains ambiguous. Germline V lookup: CDR1 SQVTM, CDR2 ANQGSEA. Trimming shortened V by 3 bases and J by 4 bases, and 8 bases separated the two germline ends. The CDR3 has 12 residues. In DNA, the CDR3 is TGCAGCGTTGACTCACGCGCAGATACGCAGTATTTT. Encoded protein: CSVDSRADTQYF.

V and J are TRBV19 and TRBJ2-7; D gene ambiguous. CDR1 and CDR2 from the germline V gene are LNHDA and SQIVND (reference sequence). This CDR3 region has 14 residues. V lost 3 bases and J lost 1, with 10 bases in between. Here the CDR3 DNA reads TGTGCCAGTAGTATCCCGTACGGGTCCTACGAGCAGTACTTC. This codes for CASSIPYGSYEQYF.

The chain uses TRBV30 and TRBJ1-3; 10 positions match TRBD1. The CDR3 totals 14 residues. Germline values: CDR1 GTSNPN, CDR2 SVGIG (reference sequence). V dropped 7 bases and J dropped 2; count of bases not matched to a gene: 5. The DNA of the CDR3 is TGTGCCTCCACAGGGACAGGGGCTGGAAACACCATATATTTT. Translated, it gives CASTGTGAGNTIYF.

V gene TRBV9 combines with J gene TRBJ2-1, with 13 nucleotides matching TRBD2. Looked up from germline, CDR1 is SGDLS and CDR2 is YYNGEE. CDR3 size: 16 residues. V was pared by 4 bases and J by 5 bases, with 6 bases of the junction left unmatched. The CDR3 sequence: CASSPRLAGGDNEQFF. The CDR3 nucleotides are TGTGCCAGCAGCCCTAGACTAGCGGGGGGAGACAATGAGCAGTTCTTC.

The rearrangement links TRBV2 to TRBJ2-3, with D tentatively TRBD1 (5 bases). The V and J ends lost 0 bases and 1 base respectively, with 11 bases between them. CDR1 SNHLY and CDR2 FYNNEI come from the germline V gene. The CDR3 sequence is 16 residues long. The CDR3 coding sequence is TGTGCCAGCAGTGAAGCGCGGACAACCCGCACAGATACGCAGTATTTT. Translation gives CASSEARTTRTDTQYF. Full variable domain (rest looked up from reference TRBV2 and TRBJ2-3): EPEVTQTPSHQVTQMGQEVILRCVPISNHLYFYWYRQILGQKVEFLVSFYNNEISEKSEIFDDQFSVERPDGSNFTLKIRSTKLEDSAMYFCASSEARTTRTDTQYFGPGTRLTVL.

The chain employs TRBV29-1 and TRBJ2-7; 7 nucleotides agree with TRBD2. Germline values: CDR1 SQVTM, CDR2 ANQGSEA. The junction had 15 bases not matched to a gene; V was cut back by 4 bases and J by 6 bases. The CDR3 has 15 residues. CDR3: CSVAEITGRAGEQYF. In DNA, the CDR3 is TGCAGCGTTGCCGAGATAACTGGGAGGGCCGGCGAGCAGTACTTC.

The CDR3, as DNA: TGTGCCAGCTCACCTAGGCGGGGGGCATATGATGAAAAACTGTTTTTT. Protein sequence: CASSPRRGAYDEKLFF. This chain uses TRBV18 with TRBJ1-4; D might be TRBD1 (6 bases). CDR1 KGHSH and CDR2 LQKENI come from the germline V gene. V dropped 3 bases and J dropped 6 bases, with 17 bases sitting between them. The CDR3 contains 16 residues.